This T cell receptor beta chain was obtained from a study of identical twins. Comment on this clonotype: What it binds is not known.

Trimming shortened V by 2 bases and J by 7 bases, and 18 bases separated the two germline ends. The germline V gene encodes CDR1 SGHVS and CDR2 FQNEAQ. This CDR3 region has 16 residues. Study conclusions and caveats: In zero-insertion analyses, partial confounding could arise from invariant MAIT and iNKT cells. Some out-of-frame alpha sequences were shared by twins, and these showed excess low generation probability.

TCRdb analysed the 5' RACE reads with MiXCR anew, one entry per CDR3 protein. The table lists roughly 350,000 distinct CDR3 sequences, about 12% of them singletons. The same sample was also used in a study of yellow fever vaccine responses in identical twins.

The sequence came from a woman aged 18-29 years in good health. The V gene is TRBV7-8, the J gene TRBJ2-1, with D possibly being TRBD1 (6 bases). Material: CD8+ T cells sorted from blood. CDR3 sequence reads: CASSLIGAGVGNEQFF. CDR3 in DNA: TGTGCCAGCAGCTTAATTGGGGCAGGGGTAGGTAATGAGCAGTTCTTC.